This passage covers 5 T cell receptor beta chains from one sample sequenced in a study of spatial heterogeneity in lung cancer. Study conclusions and caveats: For expanded intratumoral alpha and beta TCRs, counts tracked tumor mutation counts.

The time point: sample taken at primary tumor resection. Their cognate antigens are unknown. MiXCR was run by TCRdb on the 5' RACE reads, yielding one entry per CDR3 protein. The sample contains about 4,500 distinct CDR3 sequences, around 6.7% of which appear only once. The source material was lung tumor tissue, sampled at surgery. The source of these receptors is a male donor with early-stage non-small cell lung cancer.

This clonotype was detected many times. This chain uses TRBV6-2 or TRBV6-3 with TRBJ1-1; D is ambiguous. The germline V and J ends were trimmed by 0 bases and 4 bases, with 9 bases remaining between them. Germline V CDR1 and CDR2: MNHEY, SVGEGT. The CDR3 runs to 14 residues. The CDR3: CASSYSMSITEAFF. The CDR3 DNA reads TGTGCCAGCAGTTACTCGATGTCTATCACTGAAGCTTTCTTT.

Within the sample, this clonotype is medium-sized. The rearrangement joins TRBV7-2 to TRBJ2-4; D gene uncertain. Germline-derived CDR1 and CDR2 are SGHTA and FQGNSA. Trimming stripped 5 bases from V and 0 bases from J, with 5 bases between. The CDR3 runs 13 residues. The CDR3 reads CASSPLAKNIQYF. DNA of the CDR3: TGTGCCAGCAGCCCACTAGCCAAAAACATTCAGTACTTC.

Sample share makes this clonotype medium-sized. The chain joins TRBV4-2 to TRBJ1-4; D is unclear. Deletions cut 0 bases from V and 7 bases from J, with 12 bases between. CDR1 is LGHNA, CDR2 YNFKEQ, per germline. This CDR3 contains 15 residues. The CDR3 sequence: CASSQDVRVGEKLFF. Here the CDR3 DNA reads TGTGCCAGCAGCCAAGATGTCCGGGTCGGTGAAAAACTGTTTTTT.

The chain couples TRBV6-5 to TRBJ1-1; 7 bases map to TRBD1. This CDR3 region has 14 residues. V trimming: 2 bases; J trimming: 6 bases; junction bases outside the gene matches: 6. The germline gives CDR1 MNHEY, CDR2 SVGAGI. The CDR3 loop reads CASSYSGQVAEAFF. CDR3 nucleotide sequence: TGTGCCAGCAGTTACAGCGGACAGGTGGCTGAAGCTTTCTTT.

This clonotype was seen at least ten times. The rearrangement uses TRBV5-1 and TRBJ2-3; a possible D gene is TRBD2 (6 bases). The CDR3 runs to 14 residues. The V end was cut by 0 bases, the J end by 4 bases, with 9 bases between. Germline V gene sequence: CDR1 SGHRS, CDR2 YFSETQ. The CDR3 DNA follows: TGCGCCAGCAGCTTGGAGTGGGGGGCAGATACGCAGTATTTT. Protein: CASSLEWGADTQYF.